These 32 T cell receptor beta chains were all obtained from the same sample, sequenced in a study of blood T cells in healthy people across ages. The second PCR ran about 6 to 12 cycles with a sample-barcoded 5' primer and J-beta primers. TCRdb independently ran MiXCR on the 5' RACE reads; one entry per CDR3 protein. Of 600,000 to 1,000,000 distinct CDR3 sequences listed, about 62% are singletons. The sequenced material came from blood. Receptors originate from a man aged 25-40 years in good health.

This clonotype has only a few counts. The chain uses TRBV20-1 and TRBJ2-5; 9 bases are a match to TRBD2. J lost 11 bases, V lost 5 bases, and 12 bases had no gene match. The CDR3 sequence is 13 residues long. CDR1 is DFQATT, CDR2 SNEGSKA, per germline (reference sequence). CDR3 bases: TGCAGTGCTTCCCCTAGCGGGGTACGTGAGCAGTACTTC. It yields the protein CSASPSGVREQYF.

This chain joins TRBV5-1 and TRBJ2-6; no clear D gene. The length of the CDR3 is 17 residues. Per germline, CDR1 SGHRS and CDR2 YFSETQ. V was clipped by 2 bases and J by 1 base, with 13 bases between them. The CDR3 spells CASSLGPFGSGANVLTF. CDR3 coding DNA: TGCGCCAGCAGCTTAGGCCCGTTTGGGTCTGGGGCCAACGTCCTGACTTTC. The entire variable domain, with the rest obtained from reference TRBV5-1 and TRBJ2-6, is as follows: KAGVTQTPRYLIKTRGQQVTLSCSPISGHRSVSWYQQTPGQGLQFLFEYFSETQRNKGNFPGRFSGRQFSNSRSEMNVSTLELGDSALYLCASSLGPFGSGANVLTFGAGSRLTVL.

CDR3 loop: CASSEASGTLYGYTF. CDR3 DNA sequence: TGTGCCAGCAGTGAAGCCTCAGGAACCCTCTATGGCTACACCTTC. The rearrangement joins TRBV6-1 to TRBJ1-2, with D unclear. Germline CDR1 MNHNS, CDR2 SASEGT. The V and J ends lost 0 bases and 4 bases respectively, with 12 bases between them. The CDR3 is 15 amino acids.

This chain connects TRBV12-3 or TRBV12-4 to TRBJ2-3; D call uncertain. The CDR3 sequence is 14 residues long. V dropped 3 bases and J dropped 6 bases, with 13 bases sitting between them. CDR3 region: CASSLGLPVDTQYF. DNA for the CDR3: TGTGCCAGCAGTTTGGGCCTACCTGTGGATACGCAGTATTTT.

The chain is built from TRBV5-4 and TRBJ2-7, with a tentative D call TRBD1 (5 bases). Trimming stripped 7 bases from V and 4 bases from J, with 15 bases between. Germline values: CDR1 SGHNT, CDR2 YYREEE (reference sequence). This CDR3 is built from 13 residues. The chain's CDR3 is CASHTIGDYEQYF. The CDR3 nucleotides read TGTGCCAGCCACACCATAGGGGATTACGAGCAGTACTTC. The full variable domain, with the rest looked up from reference TRBV5-4 and TRBJ2-7, is ETGVTQSPTHLIKTRGQQVTLRCSSQSGHNTVSWYQQALGQGPQFIFQYYREEENGRGNFPPRFSGLQFPNYSSELNVNALELDDSALYLCASHTIGDYEQYFGPGTRLTVT.

This clonotype was seen only a few times. The rearrangement links TRBV6-1 to TRBJ2-7; D is perhaps TRBD2 (6 bases). The V and J ends lost 4 bases and 3 bases respectively, with 13 bases between them. This CDR3 is built from 14 residues. CDR1 and CDR2 (germline): MNHNS, SASEGT. The CDR3 spells CASSVAGGFYEQYF. CDR3 DNA sequence: TGTGCCAGCAGTGTAGCCGGGGGATTCTACGAGCAGTACTTC.

This chain links TRBV28 with TRBJ1-5; a weak D match, TRBD1 (5 bases). Trimming left V 6 bases short and J 7 bases short, with 16 bases between. This CDR3 is built from 14 residues. In germline, CDR1 is MDHEN, CDR2 SYDVKM. The CDR3 loop reads CASRNALGGQPQHF. Written as DNA, the CDR3 is TGTGCCAGCAGGAATGCCCTGGGGGGACAGCCCCAGCATTTT.

The chain joins TRBV12-3 or TRBV12-4 to TRBJ2-7, with 7 positions matching TRBD1. The V and J ends lost 8 bases and 7 bases, in that order; junction bases with no gene match: 8. The CDR3 spans 12 residues. CDR3: CASRHRGDEQYF. The CDR3 nucleotides read TGTGCCAGCCGGCACAGGGGTGATGAGCAGTACTTC.

The chain uses TRBV28 and TRBJ1-2, with a weak D call TRBD1 (6 bases). The CDR3 consists of 15 residues. V gave up 6 bases and J gave up 7 bases, with 21 bases separating them. Per germline, CDR1 MDHEN and CDR2 SYDVKM. CDR3 protein: CASSRRGGVLGGYTF. The CDR3 nucleotides are TGTGCCAGCAGCCGCCGAGGGGGGGTGTTGGGTGGCTACACCTTC.

This chain's CDR3 is CASSTGFQETQYF. CDR3 nucleotide sequence: TGTGCCAGCAGCACAGGGTTCCAAGAGACCCAGTACTTC. This chain joins TRBV7-2 and TRBJ2-5, with D possibly being TRBD1 (6 bases). The V and J ends lost 5 bases and 1 base respectively, with 8 bases between them. The CDR3 extends over 13 amino acids. CDR1 is SGHTA, CDR2 FQGNSA, per germline.

This clonotype was seen only a few times. The chain uses TRBV2 and TRBJ2-3, with D maybe TRBD2 (6 bases). CDR1 is SNHLY and CDR2 is FYNNEI in the germline V gene. The CDR3 has 12 amino acids. Trimming pared 6 bases from V and 6 bases from J, leaving 10 bases between. CDR3 protein: CASREGVDTQYF. The CDR3 coding sequence is TGTGCCAGCAGGGAGGGAGTCGATACGCAGTATTTT.

The chain has TRBV25-1 and TRBJ1-1; no clear D gene. V lost 4 bases and J 2 bases, leaving 8 bases between the germline ends. The germline gives CDR1 MGHDK, CDR2 SYGVNS. This CDR3 comprises 13 residues. The chain's CDR3 is CASSGIHNTEAFF. The DNA of the CDR3 is TGTGCCAGCAGTGGTATACATAACACTGAAGCTTTCTTT.

The chain carries TRBV27 and TRBJ1-2; perhaps TRBD1 as D (6 bases). The V end was cut by 6 bases, the J end by 6 bases, with 14 bases between. This CDR3 spans 13 amino acids. Per the germline V gene, CDR1 is MNHEY and CDR2 is SMNVEV (reference sequence). The chain's CDR3 is CASRPGQIDGYTF. In DNA form, the CDR3 reads TGTGCCAGCAGGCCGGGACAAATCGATGGCTACACCTTC.

J is TRBJ1-1 and V is TRBV19; D possibly corresponds to TRBD1 (5 bases). V was shortened by 1 base and J by 6 bases, with 18 bases between the two germline ends. The CDR3 runs to 16 residues. Germline CDR1 reads LNHDA; CDR2 reads SQIVND (reference sequence). The DNA for the CDR3 is TGTGCCAGTAGTATAGTCCCAGGGACTCAAAGGGCTGAAGCTTTCTTT. This translates into CASSIVPGTQRAEAFF.

The chain joins TRBV20-1 to TRBJ2-6; either TRBD1 or TRBD2 may supply D (5 bases each). The CDR3 consists of 16 residues. Per germline, CDR1 DFQATT and CDR2 SNEGSKA (reference sequence). Trimming removed 1 base from V and 4 bases from J, with 14 bases in between. The chain's CDR3 is CSARVTEGYGANVLTF. CDR3 in DNA: TGCAGTGCTAGAGTTACTGAGGGGTACGGGGCCAACGTCCTGACTTTC.

This chain links TRBV5-1 with TRBJ2-5; no clear D gene. Germline lookup yields CDR1 SGHRS and CDR2 YFSETQ. This CDR3 contains 14 residues. V shed 0 bases and J shed 3 bases, with 9 bases lying between them. The CDR3 loop is CASSLARPEETQYF. CDR3 DNA: TGCGCCAGCAGCTTGGCCAGACCCGAAGAGACCCAGTACTTC. The full variable domain, in which reference TRBV5-1 and TRBJ2-5 provide the parts outside the CDR3, is KAGVTQTPRYLIKTRGQQVTLSCSPISGHRSVSWYQQTPGQGLQFLFEYFSETQRNKGNFPGRFSGRQFSNSRSEMNVSTLELGDSALYLCASSLARPEETQYFGPGTRLLVL.

V is TRBV5-1 and J is TRBJ2-7, with D perhaps matching TRBD2 (6 bases). The CDR3 totals 14 residues. The germline V gene encodes CDR1 SGHRS and CDR2 YFSETQ. The V and J ends lost 3 bases and 2 bases respectively, with 12 bases between them. This CDR3 reads CASSSLATPYEQYF. The CDR3 nucleotides are TGCGCCAGCAGCTCACTAGCTACTCCCTACGAGCAGTACTTC.

The chain employs TRBV20-1 and TRBJ2-7, with D perhaps assigned TRBD1 or TRBD2 (5 bases each). Judging by the DNA end, TRBJ2-5 fits better; the J call may be wrong. The length of the CDR3 is 15 residues. CDR1 DFQATT and CDR2 SNEGSKA come from the germline V gene (reference sequence). The CDR3 reads CSASQKRGELETQYF. The CDR3 DNA follows: TGCAGTGCTAGCCAAAAGAGGGGCGAATTAGAGACCCAGTACTTC.

Ten or more counts support this clonotype. The chain has TRBV20-1 and TRBJ2-1; 7 positions agree with TRBD1. The length of the CDR3 is 14 residues. Germline V CDR1 and CDR2: DFQATT, SNEGSKA (reference sequence). Trimming cost V 3 bases and J 3 bases; bases outside gene matches: 5. The CDR3 loop is CSASRDRGYNEQFF. CDR3 DNA sequence: TGCAGTGCTAGCCGGGACAGAGGCTACAATGAGCAGTTCTTC.

The V and J genes are TRBV6-5 and TRBJ2-3, with D hard to call. Germline V CDR1 and CDR2: MNHEY, SVGAGI. Trimming took off 4 bases at V and 9 bases at J, with 17 bases between the two ends. The CDR3 extends over 14 amino acids. CDR3 sequence: CASSFGRNQITQYF. CDR3 sequence (DNA): TGTGCCAGCAGTTTCGGAAGGAACCAGATAACGCAGTATTTT.

This clonotype was counted a few times. The V call is TRBV20-1, the J call TRBJ1-4; no definite D call. The CDR3 covers 10 residues. The V and J ends lost 6 bases and 6 bases respectively, with 5 bases between them. Germline-derived CDR1 and CDR2 are DFQATT and SNEGSKA (reference sequence). Here the CDR3 reads CSAEHEKLFF. DNA of the CDR3: TGCAGTGCCGAGCATGAAAAACTGTTTTTT.

The J gene is TRBJ2-5, the V gene TRBV7-2, with 7 bases matching TRBD2. This CDR3 region has 15 residues. CDR1 is SGHTA, CDR2 FQGNSA, per germline. V trimming: 5 bases; J trimming: 2 bases; junction bases outside the gene matches: 8. CDR3 protein: CASSKGGRAQETQYF. The CDR3, as DNA: TGTGCCAGCAGCAAGGGAGGGAGAGCACAAGAGACCCAGTACTTC.

V and J are TRBV2 and TRBJ2-3; D gene ambiguous. V lost 6 bases to trimming and J lost 4 bases, with 5 bases between them. CDR1 is SNHLY, CDR2 FYNNEI, per germline. The CDR3 totals 11 residues. The CDR3 protein is CASRGSDTQYF. The CDR3 DNA sequence: TGTGCCAGCAGGGGGTCAGATACGCAGTATTTT.

This clonotype has just a few counts. V and J are TRBV7-2 and TRBJ2-7; TRBD1 matches at 9 bases. The CDR3 spans 14 residues. The germline V gene encodes CDR1 SGHTA and CDR2 FQGNSA. V lost 6 bases, J lost 3 bases, and 6 bases stayed unmatched. The CDR3 DNA follows: TGTGCCAGCAGGGATAAGACAGGGGGCTACGAGCAGTACTTC. It translates to CASRDKTGGYEQYF.

The chain joins TRBV28 to TRBJ2-7; 12 bases are shared with TRBD2. CDR1 is MDHEN, CDR2 SYDVKM, per germline. V lost 5 bases and J lost 6; bases outside the gene matches: 11. The CDR3 spans 16 residues. In DNA, the CDR3 is TGTGCCAGCAGTCGACTAGCGGGAGAATCGTTGGGCGAGCAGTACTTC. Protein product: CASSRLAGESLGEQYF.

V gene TRBV6-2 or TRBV6-3 combines with J gene TRBJ1-5, with TRBD1 as a possible D gene (5 bases). Looked up from germline, CDR1 is MNHEY and CDR2 is SVGEGT. Trimming left V 6 bases short and J 3 bases short, with 15 bases between. The length of the CDR3 is 15 residues. CDR3 in DNA: TGTGCCAGCAGACCCGGAGGGGCGTTCAATCAGCCCCAGCATTTT. Translation: CASRPGGAFNQPQHF.

The V and J genes are TRBV7-2 and TRBJ2-5; unclear D gene. The V end lost 4 bases, the J end lost 0 bases, and 9 bases lay between the germline ends. The CDR3 is made up of 14 amino acids. The germline gives CDR1 SGHTA, CDR2 FQGNSA. The CDR3 sequence: CASSSQDDQETQYF. In DNA form, the CDR3 reads TGTGCCAGCAGCTCCCAGGACGACCAAGAGACCCAGTACTTC.

The V call is TRBV7-2, the J call TRBJ1-4, with 8 bases that match TRBD1. From germline, CDR1 is SGHTA and CDR2 FQGNSA. Trimming at V came to 5 bases and at J to 11 bases, leaving 13 bases not matched to a gene. This CDR3 comprises 15 residues. CDR3 nucleotide sequence: TGTGCCAGCAGCCCCCCGGGACAGGACTTTCGGAAACTGTTTTTT. Translated, it gives CASSPPGQDFRKLFF.

The rearrangement joins TRBV7-2 to TRBJ2-1, with a weak D call TRBD2 (6 bases). The V gene lost 5 bases and the J gene lost 0 bases, with 14 bases spanning the gap. This CDR3 spans 16 amino acids. Germline CDR1 SGHTA, CDR2 FQGNSA. The CDR3 nucleotides are TGTGCCAGCAGCCTACAGACGGGGGACTCCTACAATGAGCAGTTCTTC. This gives the protein CASSLQTGDSYNEQFF.

The chain uses TRBV24-1 and TRBJ2-1; 7 nucleotides line up with TRBD2. This CDR3 contains 15 residues. Looked up from germline, CDR1 is KGHDR and CDR2 is SFDVKD. J gave up 5 bases and V 7 bases, and 10 bases lay outside the gene matches. CDR3 protein: CATSLSAGVHNEQFF. CDR3 nucleotide sequence: TGTGCCACCAGCCTCTCGGCGGGAGTCCACAATGAGCAGTTCTTC.

The chain combines TRBV6-5 with TRBJ1-2; D remains ambiguous. Between the trimmed V and J ends, which lost 6 bases and 4 bases, there was a span of 12 bases. This CDR3 has 13 residues. Germline V gene data show CDR1 as MNHEY and CDR2 as SVGAGI. For the CDR3, the DNA is TGTGCCAGCAGGGCGGGAGGTCGCTATGGCTACACCTTC. As protein: CASRAGGRYGYTF.

This clonotype was detected only once. The rearrangement joins TRBV7-2 to TRBJ2-3; TRBD2 agrees at 12 bases. Germline V gene lookup returns CDR1 SGHTA and CDR2 FQGNSA. Trimming removed 5 bases from V and 7 bases from J; junction bases left unmatched: 10. This CDR3 is built from 16 residues. Written as DNA, the CDR3 is TGTGCCAGCAGCCCAACCAAGCTAGCGGGAGGGCATACGCAGTATTTT. This translates into CASSPTKLAGGHTQYF.